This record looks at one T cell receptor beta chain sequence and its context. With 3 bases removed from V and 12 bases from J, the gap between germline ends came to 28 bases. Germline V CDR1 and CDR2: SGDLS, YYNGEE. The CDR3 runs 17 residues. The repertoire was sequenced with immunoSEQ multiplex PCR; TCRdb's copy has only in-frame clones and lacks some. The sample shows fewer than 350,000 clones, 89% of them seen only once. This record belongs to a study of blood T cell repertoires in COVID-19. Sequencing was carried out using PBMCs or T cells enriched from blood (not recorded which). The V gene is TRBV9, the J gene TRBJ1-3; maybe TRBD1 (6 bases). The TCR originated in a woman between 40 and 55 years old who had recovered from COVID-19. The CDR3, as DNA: TGTGCCAGCAGCGAAAATCCAGGGGCGAATTTAAAAGACGACATATATTTT. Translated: CASSENPGANLKDDIYF. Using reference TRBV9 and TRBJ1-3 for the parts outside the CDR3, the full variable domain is DSGVTQTPKHLITATGQRVTLRCSPRSGDLSVYWYQQSLDQGLQFLIQYYNGEERAKGNILERFSAQQFPDLHSELNLSSLELGDSALYFCASSENPGANLKDDIYFGEGSWLTVV.